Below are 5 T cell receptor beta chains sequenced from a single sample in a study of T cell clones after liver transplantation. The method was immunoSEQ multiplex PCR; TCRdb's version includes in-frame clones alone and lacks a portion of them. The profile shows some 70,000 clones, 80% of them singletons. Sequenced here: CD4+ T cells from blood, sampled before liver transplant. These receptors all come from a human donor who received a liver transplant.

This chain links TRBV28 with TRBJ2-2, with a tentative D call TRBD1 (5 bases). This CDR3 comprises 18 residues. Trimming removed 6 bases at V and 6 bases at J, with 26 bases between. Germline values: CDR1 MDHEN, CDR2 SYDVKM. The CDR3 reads CASRPAVLTVSLSGELFF. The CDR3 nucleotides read TGTGCCAGCAGGCCCGCTGTCCTGACAGTGTCTTTGTCCGGGGAGCTGTTTTTT. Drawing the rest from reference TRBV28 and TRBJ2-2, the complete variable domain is DVKVTQSSRYLVKRTGEKVFLECVQDMDHENMFWYRQDPGLGLRLIYFSYDVKMKEKGDIPEGYSVSREKKERFSLILESASTNQTSMYLCASRPAVLTVSLSGELFFGEGSRLTVL.

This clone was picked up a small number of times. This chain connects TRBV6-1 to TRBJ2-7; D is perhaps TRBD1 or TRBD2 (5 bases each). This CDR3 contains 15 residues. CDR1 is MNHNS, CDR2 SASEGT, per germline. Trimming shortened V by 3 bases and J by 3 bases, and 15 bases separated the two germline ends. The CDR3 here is CASSEGPEIRYEQYF. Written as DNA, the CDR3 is TGTGCCAGCAGTGAGGGACCGGAGATCCGCTACGAGCAGTACTTC.

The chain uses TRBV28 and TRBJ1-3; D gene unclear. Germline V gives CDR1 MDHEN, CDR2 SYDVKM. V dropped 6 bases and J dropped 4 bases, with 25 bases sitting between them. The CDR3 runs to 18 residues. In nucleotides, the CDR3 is TGTGCCAGCAGCTTTACAGACTTTGTTTTTATAGCGGGAAACACCATATATTTT. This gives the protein CASSFTDFVFIAGNTIYF.

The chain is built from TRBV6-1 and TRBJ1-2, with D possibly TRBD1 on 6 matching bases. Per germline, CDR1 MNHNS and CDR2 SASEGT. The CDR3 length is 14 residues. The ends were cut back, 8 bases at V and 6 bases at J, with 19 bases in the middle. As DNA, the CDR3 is TGTGCCAGCTCGCCCAGCAGGGGAGTCGATGGCTACACCTTC. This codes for CASSPSRGVDGYTF.

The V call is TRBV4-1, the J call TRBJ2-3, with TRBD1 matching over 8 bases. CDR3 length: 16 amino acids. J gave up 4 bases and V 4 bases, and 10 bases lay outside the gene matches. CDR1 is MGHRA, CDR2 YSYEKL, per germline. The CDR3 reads CASSPRDQGAPDTQYF. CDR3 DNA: TGCGCCAGCAGCCCCCGGGACCAGGGGGCCCCAGATACGCAGTATTTT.